Presented here are 10 T cell receptor beta chains from one specimen sequenced in a study of CD8+CD57+ T cells in acquired aplastic anemia. Profiling of TCR beta VDJ combinations and CDR3 sequences used genomic DNA as template. TCRdb reprocessed the reads with MiXCR, giving one entry per CDR3 protein. The sample holds about 190,000 distinct CDR3 sequences, 55% to 70% seen once. What was sequenced was sorted CD4+, CD8+, or CD8+CD57+ T cells (not recorded which) from PBMCs. The receptors were sampled from a human donor with severe aplastic anemia or a healthy control (not recorded which).

V usage is TRBV7-8 and J usage is TRBJ2-7; 7 nucleotides agree with TRBD2. Germline V gene data show CDR1 as SGHVS and CDR2 as FQNEAQ. The CDR3 contains 15 residues. V was pared by 1 base and J by 2 bases, with 5 bases of the junction left unmatched. The CDR3 nucleotides are TGTGCCAGCAGCTTAGGGTTGGGGGGGGCCTACGAGCAGTACTTC. Protein product: CASSLGLGGAYEQYF.

V usage is TRBV10-1 and J usage is TRBJ1-2, with TRBD1 as a possible D gene (6 bases). In germline, CDR1 is WNHNN, CDR2 SYGVQD (reference sequence). Trimming removed 6 bases from V and 2 bases from J, with 10 bases in between. The CDR3 has 13 residues. The CDR3: CASSRDTNYGYTF. Written as DNA, the CDR3 is TGCGCCAGCAGCAGGGACACCAACTATGGCTACACCTTC.

The V and J genes are TRBV10-3 and TRBJ2-2, with TRBD1 as a possible D gene (5 bases). The germline CDR1 and CDR2 sequences are ENHRY and SYGVKD. Trimming removed 10 bases at V and 4 bases at J, with 19 bases between. The CDR3 length is 15 residues. This chain's CDR3 is CATREDSLFTGELFF. The CDR3 region has the DNA TGTGCCACCCGAGAAGACAGTTTGTTCACCGGGGAGCTGTTTTTT.

Regarding this clonotype: At one end, the junction sequence differs from germline, possibly due to a read error. The chain links TRBV10-3 to TRBJ1-1, with D possibly matching TRBD1 (6 bases). Germline V gives CDR1 ENHRY, CDR2 SYGVKD. The CDR3 sequence is 14 residues long. CDR3 loop: CASSYRALGTEAFF. The CDR3 region has the DNA TGTGCCAGCAGTTACAGGGCCCTGGGCACTGAAGCTTTCTTT.

This clonotype has just a few counts. The rearrangement joins TRBV29-1 to TRBJ1-3, with D uncertain. CDR3 size: 11 residues. V lost 4 bases and J 3 bases, leaving 4 bases between the germline ends. CDR1 is SQVTM, CDR2 ANQGSEA, per germline. The CDR3 nucleotides are TGCAGCGTTGGGAATGGAAACACCATATATTTT. Translating it yields CSVGNGNTIYF.

V is TRBV10-3 and J is TRBJ2-3, with D uncertain. Trimming shortened V by 6 bases and J by 0 bases, and 13 bases separated the two germline ends. The germline CDR1 and CDR2 sequences are ENHRY and SYGVKD. The CDR3 totals 15 residues. CDR3 DNA: TGTGCCATCAGCCTCCAGGCTGTGAGCACAGATACGCAGTATTTT. Translation gives CAISLQAVSTDTQYF.

The chain has TRBV24-1 and TRBJ2-1; D not certain. The CDR3 is 15 residues long. Germline CDR1 KGHDR, CDR2 SFDVKD. Trimming took off 4 bases at V and 10 bases at J, with 19 bases between the two ends. CDR3 DNA: TGTGCCACCAGTGACCGAAAGGGTGTGGTTTGGGAGCAGTTCTTC. This sequence encodes CATSDRKGVVWEQFF.

The chain carries TRBV20-1 and TRBJ2-2; D unresolved. Germline CDR1 DFQATT, CDR2 SNEGSKA (reference sequence). This CDR3 spans 12 amino acids. Trimming removed 0 bases at V and 7 bases at J, with 6 bases between. The CDR3 coding sequence is TGCAGTGCTAGAGATCTAATCGGGGAGCTGTTTTTT. This translates into CSARDLIGELFF.

The genes are TRBV30 and TRBJ1-3; a weak D match, TRBD1 (5 bases). The CDR3 totals 17 residues. Germline CDR1 reads GTSNPN; CDR2 reads SVGIG (reference sequence). The ends were cut back, 0 bases at V and 4 bases at J, with 19 bases in the middle. The CDR3 loop is CAWSVGVGWMEGNTIYF. The CDR3 DNA is TGTGCCTGGAGTGTAGGGGTCGGTTGGATGGAAGGAAACACCATATATTTT.

The chain uses TRBV2 and TRBJ1-5; 8 bases map to TRBD1. V trimming: 6 bases; J trimming: 0 bases; junction bases outside the gene matches: 10. The germline V gene has CDR1 SNHLY and CDR2 FYNNEI. The CDR3 loop spans 17 amino acids. In DNA, the CDR3 is TGTGCCAGCAGCCCGGACAGGGTCGCCTATAGCAATCAGCCCCAGCATTTT. Encoded protein: CASSPDRVAYSNQPQHF. Variable domain in full (rest from reference TRBV2 and TRBJ1-5): EPEVTQTPSHQVTQMGQEVILRCVPISNHLYFYWYRQILGQKVEFLVSFYNNEISEKSEIFDDQFSVERPDGSNFTLKIRSTKLEDSAMYFCASSPDRVAYSNQPQHFGDGTRLSIL.